The clone carrying this T cell receptor (beta chain) has just a few counts. Its antigen is not known. The sample comes from a study of post-analysis software for immune sequencing data. Study-level background: Relapsing-remitting, secondary progressive and progressive-relapsing multiple sclerosis courses were included. Points from the study as a whole: With TRBV5-6, TRBV5-1 and TRBV20-1 included, about five TRBV segments were more frequent in patients than in controls. Clustering by F measure revealed strong co-clustering among samples prepared together in one batch.

The V and J ends lost 3 bases and 4 bases, in that order; junction bases with no gene match: 8. Per the germline V gene, CDR1 is DFQATT and CDR2 is SNEGSKA (reference sequence). CDR3 length equals 15 residues. Sequencing libraries made from TCR beta cDNA carried unique molecular identifiers. T cells numbering roughly 1 to 10 million yielded roughly 0.5 million cDNA molecules. TCRdb called the PCR reads again in MiXCR, with one record for every CDR3 protein. The profile shows a few hundred thousand distinct CDR3 sequences, approximately 46% of them singletons. This rearrangement joins TRBV20-1 to TRBJ2-3, with 9 positions matching TRBD1. The specimen sequenced was blood. The source is a girl between 10 and 17 years old with multiple sclerosis. CDR3 residues: CSASRTGDSADTQYF. The CDR3 DNA is TGCAGTGCTAGTCGGACAGGGGATAGCGCAGATACGCAGTATTTT.